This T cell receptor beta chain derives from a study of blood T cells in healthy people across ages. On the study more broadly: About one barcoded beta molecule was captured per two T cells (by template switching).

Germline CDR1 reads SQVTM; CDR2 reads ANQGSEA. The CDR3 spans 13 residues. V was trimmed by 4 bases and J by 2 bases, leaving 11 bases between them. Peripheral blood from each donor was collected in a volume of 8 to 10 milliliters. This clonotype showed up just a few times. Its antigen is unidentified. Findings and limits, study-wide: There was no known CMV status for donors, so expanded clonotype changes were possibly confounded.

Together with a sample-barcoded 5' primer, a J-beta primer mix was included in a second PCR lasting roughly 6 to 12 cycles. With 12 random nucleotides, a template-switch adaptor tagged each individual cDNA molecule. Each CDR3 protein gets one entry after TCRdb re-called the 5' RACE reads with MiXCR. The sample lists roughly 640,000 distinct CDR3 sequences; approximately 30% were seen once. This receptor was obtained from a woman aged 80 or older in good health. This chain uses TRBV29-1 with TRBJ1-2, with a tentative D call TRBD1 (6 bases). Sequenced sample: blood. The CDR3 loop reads CSVAGVRNYGYTF. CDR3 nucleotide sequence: TGCAGCGTTGCAGGGGTCAGAAACTATGGCTACACCTTC. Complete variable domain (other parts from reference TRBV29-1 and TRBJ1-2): SAVISQKPSRDICQRGTSLTIQCQVDSQVTMMFWYRQQPGQSLTLIATANQGSEATYESGFVIDKFPISRPNLTFSTLTVSNMSPEDSSIYLCSVAGVRNYGYTFGSGTRLTVV.